The 29 T cell receptor beta chains given below trace back to one sample, sequenced in a study of blood T cell repertoires in COVID-19 (dated by TCRdb to the early 2020s). The method was the immunoSEQ multiplex PCR assay. The source is immuneACCESS, and TCRdb retained only in-frame sequences with V and J called. Part of the clones is not carried over; for the studies checked, unresolved V genes explain less than half of this, and the remainder is unexplained. This sample has 9,000 to 13,000 clones in its table, and about 89% of those were observed once. Of the sample, about 6% is held by the ten largest clones. Sequenced material: peripheral blood. All receptors come from a human donor in a cohort sampled during active COVID-19.

In its sample, this clone was seen a few times. J is TRBJ2-7 and V is TRBV10-1; D is possibly TRBD1 (5 bases). Germline CDR1 and CDR2: WNHNN and SYGVQD (reference sequence). V gave up 3 bases and J gave up 4 bases, with 13 bases separating them. This CDR3 spans 14 amino acids. The DNA for the CDR3 is TGCGCCAGCAGTGATTGGGGCAGAGATTACGAGCAGTACTTC. This translates into CASSDWGRDYEQYF.

This clone was detected once. This rearrangement joins TRBV20-1 to TRBJ2-3; 7 nucleotides align to TRBD2. This CDR3 has 14 amino acids. V lost 3 bases, J lost 4 bases, and 7 bases stayed unmatched. The V gene's germline CDR1 is DFQATT and CDR2 SNEGSKA (reference sequence). The CDR3 DNA reads as TGCAGTGCTAGTAACGCGGGGGAATCAGATACGCAGTATTTT. Amino acid sequence: CSASNAGESDTQYF.

The V gene is TRBV18, the J gene TRBJ2-5; 10 nucleotides agree with TRBD1. V lost 6 bases, J lost 5 bases, and 9 bases stayed unmatched. The CDR3 is 15 residues long. Germline values: CDR1 KGHSH, CDR2 LQKENI. This CDR3 reads CASSRGTGARETQYF. DNA for the CDR3: TGTGCCAGCTCTCGCGGGACAGGGGCGCGGGAGACCCAGTACTTC.

This CDR3 is CASSQNIGQGKNEQYF. In nucleotides, the CDR3 is TGTGCCAGCAGCCAAAACATTGGACAGGGGAAGAACGAGCAGTACTTC. This sequence joins TRBV14 and TRBJ2-7; 9 bases align to TRBD1. The germline CDR1 and CDR2 sequences are SGHDN and FVKESK. The CDR3 length is 16 residues. With V trimmed by 2 bases and J by 5 bases, 10 bases remained unmatched.

This sequence joins TRBV27 and TRBJ2-1; 7 nucleotides align to TRBD2. CDR3 length: 13 residues. Germline V gene lookup returns CDR1 MNHEY and CDR2 SMNVEV (reference sequence). V lost 4 bases, J lost 6 bases, and 3 bases stayed unmatched. CDR3 loop: CASSSRTSNEQFF. The DNA for the CDR3 is TGTGCCAGCAGTTCCCGGACTAGCAATGAGCAGTTCTTC.

V is TRBV30 and J is TRBJ1-3, with D unclear. Trimming took 0 bases from V and 0 from J, leaving 9 bases between them. The germline V gene has CDR1 GTSNPN and CDR2 SVGIG (reference sequence). There are 15 residues in the CDR3. The CDR3 protein is CAWSVAPGSGNTIYF. CDR3 nucleotides: TGTGCCTGGAGTGTCGCTCCCGGCTCTGGAAACACCATATATTTT.

V and J are TRBV4-2 and TRBJ2-7; TRBD2 matches at 8 bases. V shed 5 bases and J 2 bases; nucleotides not matched to a gene: 5. From germline, CDR1 is LGHNA and CDR2 YNFKEQ. The CDR3 has 14 residues. The CDR3 loop reads CASSSGLAAYEQYF. The CDR3 bases are TGTGCCAGCAGCTCTGGACTAGCAGCCTACGAGCAGTACTTC.

J is TRBJ2-1 and V is TRBV7-3; maybe TRBD2 (6 bases). Germline CDR1 SGHTA, CDR2 FQGTGA. The length of the CDR3 is 13 residues. Trimming shortened V by 2 bases and J by 8 bases, and 10 bases separated the two germline ends. The CDR3 loop reads CASSLQGGDEQFF. Written as DNA, the CDR3 is TGTGCCAGCAGCTTACAGGGCGGGGATGAGCAGTTCTTC.

This clone was found once. The chain combines TRBV5-4 with TRBJ2-6; 10 bases fit TRBD2. V was pared by 2 bases and J by 4 bases, with 6 bases of the junction left unmatched. CDR1 and CDR2 from the germline V gene are SGHNT and YYREEE (reference sequence). This CDR3 is 17 amino acids long. CDR3 region: CASSFTSGVSGANVLTF. The CDR3 bases are TGTGCCAGCAGCTTTACTAGCGGGGTTTCAGGGGCCAACGTCCTGACTTTC.

The chain uses TRBV7-9 and TRBJ1-1; 8 positions match TRBD1. Germline CDR1 SEHNR, CDR2 FQNEAQ (reference sequence). V lost 3 bases to trimming and J lost 6 bases; unmatched junction nucleotides: 6. This CDR3 spans 14 amino acids. CDR3 amino acids: CASSFTGGSAEAFF. CDR3 DNA sequence: TGTGCCAGCAGCTTCACAGGGGGTAGTGCTGAAGCTTTCTTT.

V and J are TRBV5-1 and TRBJ1-2, with unresolved D. Trimming took off 0 bases at V and 6 bases at J, with 15 bases between the two ends. The CDR3 is 15 amino acids. In germline, CDR1 is SGHRS, CDR2 YFSETQ. The CDR3 reads CASSLGETSRNGYTF. Here the CDR3 DNA reads TGCGCCAGCAGCTTGGGCGAGACAAGTAGGAATGGCTACACCTTC.

In this sample, this clone turned up once. The chain employs TRBV13 and TRBJ2-3; 11 nucleotides align to TRBD2. Germline CDR1 and CDR2: PRHDT and FYEKMQ (reference sequence). The CDR3 has 16 amino acids. V lost 5 bases to trimming and J lost 2 bases; unmatched junction nucleotides: 6. DNA of the CDR3: TGTGCCAGCAGCCTGCGACTAGCGGGGACCACAGATACGCAGTATTTT. Protein: CASSLRLAGTTDTQYF.

The V gene is TRBV4-1, the J gene TRBJ2-7, with TRBD1 matching over 9 bases. The CDR3 runs to 14 residues. The germline V gene encodes CDR1 MGHRA and CDR2 YSYEKL. Unmatched junction bases numbered 2, after V lost 1 base and J lost 4 bases. CDR3 region: CASSQGQGDYEQYF. The CDR3 nucleotides are TGCGCCAGCAGCCAAGGACAGGGGGATTACGAGCAGTACTTC.

This clone was seen just once. The chain joins TRBV18 to TRBJ1-4, with TRBD1 as a possible D gene (6 bases). The CDR3 is made up of 14 amino acids. The germline V gene has CDR1 KGHSH and CDR2 LQKENI. The ends were cut back, 3 bases at V and 2 bases at J, with 7 bases in the middle. The CDR3 sequence: CASSPQGTNEKLFF. The CDR3 nucleotides read TGTGCCAGCTCACCTCAGGGGACTAATGAAAAACTGTTTTTT.

This clone turned up a few times. This chain connects TRBV30 to TRBJ1-2; TRBD1 matches at 7 bases. V trimming: 3 bases; J trimming: 1 base; junction bases outside the gene matches: 5. This CDR3 contains 14 residues. Germline assignment: CDR1 GTSNPN and CDR2 SVGIG (reference sequence). The CDR3 spells CAWRLTGFNYGYTF. DNA for the CDR3: TGTGCCTGGAGGCTGACAGGGTTTAACTATGGCTACACCTTC.

V usage is TRBV28 and J usage is TRBJ1-6, with D tentatively TRBD1 (6 bases). Germline V gives CDR1 MDHEN, CDR2 SYDVKM. This CDR3 has 17 residues. Trimming stripped 4 bases from V and 4 bases from J, with 17 bases between. The CDR3 nucleotides read TGTGCCAGCAGTTACCTAGGCGGGGGCGATTATAATTCACCCCTCCACTTT. It codes for CASSYLGGGDYNSPLHF.

The chain uses TRBV25-1 and TRBJ2-5, with D unclear. This CDR3 region has 13 residues. Trimming pared 1 base from V and 1 base from J, leaving 4 bases between. The germline V gene encodes CDR1 MGHDK and CDR2 SYGVNS. CDR3 sequence reads: CASSESLQETQYF. DNA of the CDR3: TGTGCCAGCAGTGAATCCCTCCAAGAGACCCAGTACTTC.

This chain uses TRBV7-9 with TRBJ2-5; 8 nucleotides agree with TRBD1. Looked up from germline, CDR1 is SEHNR and CDR2 is FQNEAQ (reference sequence). Trimming took 4 bases from V and 0 from J; bases not matched to a gene: 7. The CDR3 is 16 residues long. CDR3 DNA: TGTGCCAGCAGCTCCGGACAGGGAACGTACCAAGAGACCCAGTACTTC. Amino acid sequence: CASSSGQGTYQETQYF.

The chain has TRBV27 and TRBJ2-2, with D tentatively TRBD1 (5 bases). Trimming pared 5 bases from V and 2 bases from J, leaving 15 bases between. This CDR3 contains 16 residues. Germline V gives CDR1 MNHEY, CDR2 SMNVEV (reference sequence). The CDR3 region has the DNA TGTGCCAGCAGTCCCTTATGGGGCCATAACACCGGGGAGCTGTTTTTT. Its translation is CASSPLWGHNTGELFF.

This clone occurred a few times. The V call is TRBV30, the J call TRBJ2-1; 9 nucleotides match TRBD2. The CDR3 is 14 amino acids. Germline assignment: CDR1 GTSNPN and CDR2 SVGIG (reference sequence). With V trimmed by 8 bases and J by 4 bases, 9 bases remained unmatched. The CDR3 is CARSRGGRYNEQFF. The CDR3 DNA sequence: TGTGCCAGGTCGCGGGGGGGGCGGTACAATGAGCAGTTCTTC. The variable domain in full, with the rest retrieved from reference TRBV30 and TRBJ2-1, is SQTIHQWPATLVQPVGSPLSLECTVEGTSNPNLYWYRQAAGRGLQLLFYSVGIGQISSEVPQNLSASRPQDRQFILSSKKLLLSDSGFYLCARSRGGRYNEQFFGPGTRLTVL.

The V gene is TRBV5-4, the J gene TRBJ1-4; D is unresolved. This CDR3 region has 12 residues. Trimming stripped 4 bases from V and 4 bases from J, with 5 bases between. Germline lookup yields CDR1 SGHNT and CDR2 YYREEE (reference sequence). The CDR3 region is CASSGGNEKLFF. CDR3 bases: TGTGCCAGCAGCGGAGGTAATGAAAAACTGTTTTTT.

This sequence joins TRBV29-1 and TRBJ2-1; TRBD1 agrees at 11 bases. There are 13 residues in the CDR3. Germline V lookup: CDR1 SQVTM, CDR2 ANQGSEA. The trim removed 7 bases at V and 8 bases at J, leaving 7 bases unmatched. CDR3 coding DNA: TGCAGCGGCGGACAGGGGGCGGTGGATGAGCAGTTCTTC. Its translation is CSGGQGAVDEQFF.

The chain combines TRBV6-1 with TRBJ1-5; 9 bases match TRBD1. The CDR3 has 17 residues. Germline V lookup: CDR1 MNHNS, CDR2 SASEGT. After removal of 3 bases from V and 5 bases from J, the junction contained 11 bases not matched to a gene. The CDR3 loop reads CASSDFGQGSAYQPQHF. The CDR3 DNA reads TGTGCCAGCAGTGACTTCGGACAGGGGTCTGCCTATCAGCCCCAGCATTTT.

The chain joins TRBV19 to TRBJ1-4, with D uncertain. Germline V gives CDR1 LNHDA, CDR2 SQIVND (reference sequence). V lost 3 bases, J lost 10 bases, and 18 bases lay in between. CDR3 size: 15 residues. This chain's CDR3 is CASSIGIQEVGKLFF. The CDR3 DNA sequence: TGTGCCAGTAGTATTGGGATCCAGGAGGTTGGAAAACTGTTTTTT.

The chain is built from TRBV9 and TRBJ2-2; weak D call: TRBD2 (5 bases). This CDR3 region has 17 residues. Germline assignment: CDR1 SGDLS and CDR2 YYNGEE. V was clipped by 2 bases and J by 0 bases, with 14 bases between them. The CDR3 DNA follows: TGTGCCAGCAGCGTTGGCGGGCAGCCTGCGAACACCGGGGAGCTGTTTTTT. Translation gives CASSVGGQPANTGELFF.

The genes are TRBV2 and TRBJ1-1, with 7 bases matching TRBD1. Germline V gene data show CDR1 as SNHLY and CDR2 as FYNNEI. The CDR3 runs 14 residues. V lost 4 bases and J lost 4; bases outside the gene matches: 6. CDR3 protein: CASSGLGDSTEAFF. CDR3 nucleotide sequence: TGTGCCAGCAGTGGACTGGGGGACAGCACTGAAGCTTTCTTT.

On this clone: Different DNA sequences within this sample yield the same CDR3. The chain carries TRBV5-1 and TRBJ2-7; TRBD1 is a possible D gene (7 bases). The CDR3 loop spans 14 amino acids. V lost 0 bases and J lost 4, with 11 bases in between. Germline CDR1 SGHRS, CDR2 YFSETQ. CDR3 region: CASSLEAGGYEQYF. The CDR3 DNA reads TGCGCCAGCAGCTTGGAAGCAGGGGGGTACGAGCAGTACTTC.

The chain is built from TRBV5-6 and TRBJ1-2, with D possibly TRBD1 on 5 matching bases. Trimming cost V 4 bases and J 3 bases, with 10 bases left between them. The CDR3 is 13 residues long. Germline V gene sequence: CDR1 SGHDT, CDR2 YYEEEE. The chain's CDR3 is CASSAGGDYGYTF. For the CDR3, the DNA is TGTGCCAGCAGCGCCGGGGGGGACTATGGCTACACCTTC.

The chain links TRBV5-6 to TRBJ1-2, with 8 bases matching TRBD1. The germline gives CDR1 SGHDT, CDR2 YYEEEE. This CDR3 is built from 16 residues. The ends lost 3 bases at V and 1 base at J; junction bases unmatched: 8. Written as DNA, the CDR3 is TGTGCCAGCAGCTGGGACGGACAGGGAGTTAACTATGGCTACACCTTC. As protein: CASSWDGQGVNYGYTF.